Listed below are T cell receptor beta chains from one sample, sequenced in a study of blood T cell repertoires in COVID-19. TCRdb's copy holds only in-frame clones and misses some; the assay was immunoSEQ multiplex PCR. The data hold about 68,000 clones, with 75% to 85% observed a single time. Sample: peripheral blood. These receptors came from an elderly man with acute or convalescent COVID-19. CDR3s include the opening cysteine and the closing phenylalanine or tryptophan. Fields, in order: V gene, clone size, J gene, D gene, CDR3 DNA, CDR3 protein. D genes are given only for firm matches. Clone size appears in some rows only: once, few, many, or a class for an expanded clone.

v_gene: TRBV3-1/TRBV3-2; abundance: -; j_gene: TRBJ1-3; d_gene: -; CDR3nt: TGTGCCAGCAGCCAGACCATGGGGCGGCCCCGGCATTTT; CDR3aa: CASSQTMGRPRHF
v_gene: TRBV27; abundance: -; j_gene: TRBJ2-7; d_gene: TRBD2; CDR3nt: TGTGCCAGCATCATCATAGCGGGGGGTCTCTACGAGCAGTACTTC; CDR3aa: CASIIIAGGLYEQYF
v_gene: TRBV29-1; abundance: -; j_gene: TRBJ2-2; d_gene: -; CDR3nt: TGCAGCGTCTCAAAAGGAGCCGGAGCGGGGGAGCTGTTTTTT; CDR3aa: CSVSKGAGAGELFF
v_gene: TRBV28; abundance: few; j_gene: TRBJ1-1; d_gene: TRBD1; CDR3nt: TGTGCCAGCAGAGTGCAGGGGGGCACTGAAGCTTTCTTT; CDR3aa: CASRVQGGTEAFF
v_gene: TRBV18; abundance: -; j_gene: TRBJ1-1; d_gene: TRBD1; CDR3nt: TGTGCCAGCTCACGAAGCGACTCGACAGGGGGCTTTGTCACTGAAGCTTTCTTT; CDR3aa: CASSRSDSTGGFVTEAFF
v_gene: TRBV4-2; abundance: -; j_gene: TRBJ1-6; d_gene: -; CDR3nt: TGTGCCAGCAGCCCGTCGGAGGGACGGACGCCTAATTCACCCCTCCACTTT; CDR3aa: CASSPSEGRTPNSPLHF
v_gene: TRBV7-3; abundance: -; j_gene: TRBJ1-1; d_gene: TRBD1; CDR3nt: TGTGCCAGCAGCTTAACGGGACAGGAGCCTGAAGCTTTCTTT; CDR3aa: CASSLTGQEPEAFF
v_gene: TRBV7-6; abundance: -; j_gene: TRBJ2-7; d_gene: -; CDR3nt: TGTGCCAGCAGCCCCCAGCAGGAGACTACCTACGAGCAGTACTTC; CDR3aa: CASSPQQETTYEQYF
v_gene: TRBV27; abundance: -; j_gene: TRBJ1-3; d_gene: -; CDR3nt: TGTGCCAGCAGTCGAACAGGGACAATCTCTGGAAACACCATATATTTT; CDR3aa: CASSRTGTISGNTIYF
v_gene: TRBV18; abundance: -; j_gene: TRBJ2-1; d_gene: -; CDR3nt: TGTGCCAGCTCACCATTGGCAACCGATGAGCAGTTCTTC; CDR3aa: CASSPLATDEQFF
v_gene: TRBV27; abundance: -; j_gene: TRBJ1-4; d_gene: -; CDR3nt: TGTGCCAGCAGTTTAGGTAGCCGGCAAAGAGCAACTAATGAAAAACTGTTTTTT; CDR3aa: CASSLGSRQRATNEKLFF
v_gene: TRBV18; abundance: -; j_gene: TRBJ2-4; d_gene: TRBD1; CDR3nt: TGTGCCAGCTCACCCTCGGGACAGACCAAAAACATTCAGTACTTC; CDR3aa: CASSPSGQTKNIQYF
v_gene: TRBV7-2; abundance: -; j_gene: TRBJ2-2; d_gene: -; CDR3nt: TGTGCCAGCAGCTACAACGGGAATCCGACCGGGGAGCTGTTTTTT; CDR3aa: CASSYNGNPTGELFF
v_gene: TRBV19; abundance: -; j_gene: TRBJ2-7; d_gene: TRBD2; CDR3nt: TGTGCCAGTAGTGTTAGCGGGACAAGCTCCTACGAGCAGTACTTC; CDR3aa: CASSVSGTSSYEQYF
v_gene: TRBV11-2; abundance: -; j_gene: TRBJ2-7; d_gene: TRBD1; CDR3nt: TGTGCCAGCAGCTTGGGGACAGGGGTCGACGGGCAGTACTTC; CDR3aa: CASSLGTGVDGQYF
v_gene: TRBV3-1/TRBV3-2; abundance: -; j_gene: TRBJ1-1; d_gene: -; CDR3nt: TGTGCCAGCAGCCCGGGTGGAGGGAACACTGAAGCTTTCTTT; CDR3aa: CASSPGGGNTEAFF
v_gene: TRBV7-9; abundance: -; j_gene: TRBJ2-3; d_gene: -; CDR3nt: TGTGCCAGCAGCTTATCTAACCTGGGGCCCCCAGATACGCAGTATTTT; CDR3aa: CASSLSNLGPPDTQYF
v_gene: TRBV5-5; abundance: -; j_gene: TRBJ1-1; d_gene: -; CDR3nt: TGTGCCAGCAGCTTGTTGGTAGGGGTGAACACTGAAGCTTTCTTT; CDR3aa: CASSLLVGVNTEAFF
v_gene: TRBV9; abundance: -; j_gene: TRBJ2-2; d_gene: TRBD2; CDR3nt: TGTGCCAGCAGCGTACGGCGGGGGGGCGGGGAGCTGTTTTTT; CDR3aa: CASSVRRGGGELFF
v_gene: TRBV2; abundance: -; j_gene: TRBJ2-2; d_gene: -; CDR3nt: TGTGCCAGCCGGGAAAGCGCGGTAAACACCGGGGAGCTGTTTTTT; CDR3aa: CASRESAVNTGELFF
v_gene: TRBV3-1/TRBV3-2; abundance: few; j_gene: TRBJ1-5; d_gene: TRBD1; CDR3nt: TGTGCCAGCAGCCTCGGGACAGCGGATCAGCCCCAGCATTTT; CDR3aa: CASSLGTADQPQHF
v_gene: TRBV10-3; abundance: -; j_gene: TRBJ1-5; d_gene: TRBD1; CDR3nt: TGTGCCATCAGCGGGACAGTGACCCAGCCCCAGCATTTT; CDR3aa: CAISGTVTQPQHF
v_gene: TRBV19; abundance: few; j_gene: TRBJ1-5; d_gene: TRBD1; CDR3nt: TGTGCCAGCTCGTACCGGGACAGGGGTCAGCCCCAGCATTTT; CDR3aa: CASSYRDRGQPQHF
v_gene: TRBV5-1; abundance: -; j_gene: TRBJ2-5; d_gene: -; CDR3nt: TGCGCCAGCAGCTTGGGAACAGGATCAGAGACCCAGTACTTC; CDR3aa: CASSLGTGSETQYF
v_gene: TRBV30; abundance: -; j_gene: TRBJ1-2; d_gene: TRBD1; CDR3nt: TGTGCCTGGAGTGCCCTGACAGGGGGTAGAGGCTACACCTTC; CDR3aa: CAWSALTGGRGYTF
v_gene: TRBV29-1; abundance: -; j_gene: TRBJ1-2; d_gene: -; CDR3nt: TGCAGCGGCCGTACAGGCCCCGGAAACTATGGCTACACCTTC; CDR3aa: CSGRTGPGNYGYTF
v_gene: TRBV21-1; abundance: -; j_gene: TRBJ2-7; d_gene: -; CDR3nt: TGTGCCAGCAGCAAAGGAGAAGGCAGGGTTTTATCGATAAGCTCCTACGAGCAGTACTTC; CDR3aa: CASSKGEGRVLSISSYEQYF
v_gene: TRBV18; abundance: -; j_gene: TRBJ1-6; d_gene: TRBD1; CDR3nt: TGTGCCAGCTCACCGCTGGACAGGGGCCATAATTCACCCCTCCACTTT; CDR3aa: CASSPLDRGHNSPLHF
v_gene: TRBV4-3; abundance: once; j_gene: TRBJ2-1; d_gene: TRBD2; CDR3nt: TGCGCCAGCAGCCGCGGGGGCTCCTACAATGAGCAGTTCTTC; CDR3aa: CASSRGGSYNEQFF
v_gene: TRBV7-9; abundance: -; j_gene: TRBJ1-2; d_gene: TRBD1; CDR3nt: TGTGCCAGCAGCTTACCGAGGACAGGGGTCTCTGGCTACACCTTC; CDR3aa: CASSLPRTGVSGYTF
v_gene: TRBV29-1; abundance: once; j_gene: TRBJ1-1; d_gene: TRBD1; CDR3nt: TGCAGCGTGCGCAGGGGGTTAGGGGACACTGAAGCTTTCTTT; CDR3aa: CSVRRGLGDTEAFF